Described below is a single TCR beta chain sequence and its context. Its matching antigen is unknown. The PCR ran on 60 Vbeta and 13 Jbeta primers. Sequencing was performed with immunoSEQ multiplex PCR; in TCRdb, only in-frame clones are kept and a portion is missing. The sample gives roughly 230,000 clones, approximately 91% of which show up once; approximately 1.5% is in the top ten. The CDR3 contains 13 residues. J was trimmed by 12 bases and V by 1 base; bases with no gene match: 6. From germline, CDR1 is MGHRA and CDR2 YSYEKL. The source of the sample is a study of cytomegalovirus exposure and HLA in healthy donors. Overall study findings and caveats: A link between a missense DCLRE1C variant and TCR beta V- and J-gene trimming emerged from a later analysis. Cytomegalovirus-associated status was assigned to more than 150 TCR beta chains.

Input material: PBMCs. The chain couples TRBV4-1 to TRBJ2-1; 7 positions agree with TRBD2. The TCR comes from a girl aged 2 to 10 in good health and CMV-seronegative. The CDR3 spells CASSQVDGGRQFF. The CDR3 DNA is TGCGCCAGCAGCCAAGTTGACGGCGGGAGGCAGTTCTTC.